Listed here are 24 T cell receptor beta chains from one sample, sequenced in a study of cytomegalovirus exposure and HLA in healthy donors. The study ran its PCR with 60 Vbeta and 13 Jbeta primers. Method: immunoSEQ multiplex PCR; TCRdb's copy keeps in-frame clones and lacks some. This sample has 130,000 or so clones; 60% to 80% occur once, and the top ten carry approximately 0.86%. Sequenced: PBMCs. The origin of the receptors is a woman aged 55-70 years in good health and CMV-seronegative.

The chain employs TRBV27 and TRBJ1-6, with 7 bases lining up with TRBD1. CDR1 is MNHEY, CDR2 SMNVEV, per germline (reference sequence). V lost 6 bases to trimming and J lost 7 bases; unmatched junction nucleotides: 6. The CDR3 has 14 amino acids. CDR3 residues: CASRRGTVNSPLHF. CDR3 nucleotides: TGTGCCAGCAGGCGCGGGACAGTAAATTCACCCCTCCACTTT.

V and J are TRBV28 and TRBJ1-5, with 9 bases lining up with TRBD1. V lost 6 bases to trimming and J lost 2 bases; unmatched junction nucleotides: 8. The CDR3 length is 16 residues. CDR1 MDHEN and CDR2 SYDVKM come from the germline V gene. The CDR3 loop reads CASRQQGARGNQPQHF. The CDR3 bases are TGTGCCAGCAGACAACAGGGGGCGAGGGGCAATCAGCCCCAGCATTTT.

This sequence joins TRBV7-3 and TRBJ2-2; D might be TRBD2 (6 bases). The V gene lost 5 bases and the J gene lost 6 bases, with 13 bases spanning the gap. The CDR3 is made up of 14 amino acids. CDR1 SGHTA and CDR2 FQGTGA come from the germline V gene. For the CDR3, the DNA is TGTGCCAGCAGCCCCCAGACTAGTCCCGGGGAGCTGTTTTTT. This gives the protein CASSPQTSPGELFF.

This clone was seen more than once but under ten times. This chain joins TRBV18 and TRBJ1-2; D gene uncertain. In germline, CDR1 is KGHSH, CDR2 LQKENI. Trimming took off 3 bases at V and 0 bases at J, with 11 bases between the two ends. This CDR3 has 15 residues. The chain's CDR3 is CASSPPELANYGYTF. The DNA of the CDR3 is TGTGCCAGCTCACCCCCTGAATTAGCTAACTATGGCTACACCTTC.

CDR3 sequence (DNA): TGTGCCAGCAGCTTACGTCTAAATCAGCCCCAGCATTTT. It encodes CASSLRLNQPQHF. The V call is TRBV13, the J call TRBJ1-5; D is unresolved. The CDR3 has 13 amino acids. V was cut by 2 bases and J by 4 bases, with 6 bases left in between. CDR1 and CDR2 (germline): PRHDT, FYEKMQ (reference sequence).

This chain links TRBV7-6 with TRBJ2-5; 9 bases map to TRBD2. The trim removed 5 bases at V and 4 bases at J, leaving 17 bases unmatched. CDR3 size: 18 residues. Germline V gives CDR1 SGHVS, CDR2 FNYEAQ. CDR3 protein: CASSPRGAGGQRGETQYF. In DNA, the CDR3 is TGTGCCAGCAGCCCTCGTGGAGCGGGGGGCCAACGGGGAGAGACCCAGTACTTC.

The rearrangement uses TRBV7-9 and TRBJ2-7, with D unresolved. This CDR3 comprises 11 residues. Trimming shortened V by 1 base and J by 6 bases, and 4 bases separated the two germline ends. Germline V gene sequence: CDR1 SEHNR, CDR2 FQNEAQ (reference sequence). Written as DNA, the CDR3 is TGTGCCAGCAGCTTAGTTCGCGAGCAGTACTTC. Residues: CASSLVREQYF.

The chain couples TRBV7-2 to TRBJ1-4, with 7 bases identical to TRBD1. Germline CDR1 is SGHTA and CDR2 is FQGNSA. V dropped 5 bases and J dropped 4; count of bases not matched to a gene: 7. There are 15 residues in the CDR3. The CDR3 protein is CASSGWTGLNEKLFF. CDR3 nucleotide sequence: TGTGCCAGCAGCGGATGGACAGGCCTTAATGAAAAACTGTTTTTT. Looking up the rest from reference TRBV7-2 and TRBJ1-4 gives the full variable domain: GAGVSQSPSNKVTEKGKDVELRCDPISGHTALYWYRQSLGQGLEFLIYFQGNSAPDKSGLPSDRFSAERTGGSVSTLTIQRTQQEDSAVYLCASSGWTGLNEKLFFGSGTQLSVL.

This chain uses TRBV2 with TRBJ1-1; D is possibly TRBD1 (5 bases). CDR3 length: 13 residues. Germline CDR1 reads SNHLY; CDR2 reads FYNNEI. The V and J ends lost 10 bases and 4 bases respectively, with 16 bases between them. The CDR3 sequence is CANLSPGGTEAFF. The CDR3 coding sequence is TGTGCCAACCTTTCCCCCGGGGGCACTGAAGCTTTCTTT.

The chain couples TRBV11-2 to TRBJ2-1; D unclear. This CDR3 comprises 14 residues. Germline-derived CDR1 and CDR2 are SGHAT and FQNNGV. V gave up 2 bases and J gave up 0 bases, with 5 bases separating them. The CDR3 is CASSLLSSYNEQFF. As DNA, the CDR3 is TGTGCCAGCAGCTTATTGAGCTCCTACAATGAGCAGTTCTTC.

This chain uses TRBV7-2 with TRBJ2-3; TRBD2 matches at 10 bases. This CDR3 has 15 residues. With 2 bases clipped from V and 4 bases from J, the junction kept 3 bases outside the gene matches. CDR1 is SGHTA and CDR2 is FQGNSA in the germline V gene. The CDR3: CASSLRGLASDTQYF. The DNA for the CDR3 is TGTGCCAGCAGCTTAAGGGGACTAGCGTCAGATACGCAGTATTTT.

The chain recombines TRBV7-6 with TRBJ1-1; possibly TRBD1 for D (6 bases). V lost 2 bases to trimming and J lost 0 bases, with 25 bases between them. The CDR3 loop spans 20 amino acids. Germline V lookup: CDR1 SGHVS, CDR2 FNYEAQ. The CDR3 DNA reads TGTGCCAGCAGCTTATCTCAGGGACAAAACCGAGCCGGAATGAACACTGAAGCTTTCTTT. Protein product: CASSLSQGQNRAGMNTEAFF.

This rearrangement joins TRBV2 to TRBJ2-5; 16 bases are shared with TRBD2. This CDR3 has 17 amino acids. The germline V gene has CDR1 SNHLY and CDR2 FYNNEI. V lost 3 bases to trimming and J lost 9 bases; unmatched junction nucleotides: 10. The CDR3, as DNA: TGTGCCAGCAGTGAGCAGGGACTAGCGGGGGGGCAGGTAGCCCAGTACTTC. Its translation is CASSEQGLAGGQVAQYF.

The V gene is TRBV30, the J gene TRBJ2-5; 12 bases fit TRBD2. Germline V gene lookup returns CDR1 GTSNPN and CDR2 SVGIG (reference sequence). The CDR3 has 16 residues. With V trimmed by 2 bases and J by 4 bases, 8 bases remained unmatched. The CDR3, as DNA: TGTGCCTGGAGTCTTGGACTAGCGGGATCCGGAGAGACCCAGTACTTC. Its protein product is CAWSLGLAGSGETQYF.

The DNA for the CDR3 is TGTGCCAGCAGTCGGGGACTAGCGGGGGCCACCGGGGAGCTGTTTTTT. This codes for CASSRGLAGATGELFF. The chain joins TRBV14 to TRBJ2-2; 14 nucleotides agree with TRBD2. Trimming cost V 6 bases and J 4 bases; bases outside gene matches: 4. Per the germline V gene, CDR1 is SGHDN and CDR2 is FVKESK. This CDR3 has 16 residues.

This chain links TRBV5-1 with TRBJ1-1; D is possibly TRBD1 (6 bases). The V end lost 0 bases, the J end lost 1 base, and 10 bases lay between the germline ends. The CDR3 sequence is 15 residues long. The germline CDR1 and CDR2 sequences are SGHRS and YFSETQ. The CDR3, as DNA: TGCGCCAGCAGCTTGGTTACAGGGCAGAACACTGAAGCTTTCTTT. Translated: CASSLVTGQNTEAFF.

The chain links TRBV2 to TRBJ2-7, with a possible D match to TRBD1 (6 bases). Looked up from germline, CDR1 is SNHLY and CDR2 is FYNNEI. This CDR3 contains 18 residues. V was pared by 0 bases and J by 4 bases, with 22 bases between. The CDR3: CASSEADGTGHKTYEQYF. The CDR3 DNA is TGTGCCAGCAGTGAAGCCGACGGCACAGGGCACAAAACGTACGAGCAGTACTTC.

J is TRBJ2-5 and V is TRBV5-1; D is perhaps TRBD1 (5 bases). The DNA end favors TRBJ2-7, so the J call may be wrong. The CDR3 has 13 amino acids. Germline values: CDR1 SGHRS, CDR2 YFSETQ. The CDR3 region is CASSPGRQGEQYF. The CDR3 DNA sequence: TGCGCCAGCAGCCCAGGTCGGCAGGGCGAGCAGTACTTC.

The gene calls are TRBV10-2 and TRBJ1-5; the D gene is possibly TRBD1 (6 bases). V was pared by 8 bases and J by 1 base, with 15 bases between. CDR1 and CDR2 from the germline V gene are WSHSY and SAAADI. The CDR3 length is 15 residues. CDR3 DNA: TGCGCCAGCGGACAACAGGGCTTAAGCAATCAGCCCCAGCATTTT. Translating gives CASGQQGLSNQPQHF.

The chain has TRBV5-1 and TRBJ1-2; 7 bases are shared with TRBD1. CDR3 length: 14 amino acids. Losses at the gene ends were 3 bases for V and 0 bases for J; bases not matched to a gene: 2. The germline V gene encodes CDR1 SGHRS and CDR2 YFSETQ. CDR3 nucleotides: TGCGCCAGCAGCTCGGGACAGACTAACTATGGCTACACCTTC. Translated: CASSSGQTNYGYTF.

V usage is TRBV9 and J usage is TRBJ2-1, with TRBD2 identical over 9 bases. The germline V gene has CDR1 SGDLS and CDR2 YYNGEE. The CDR3 contains 19 residues. V trimming: 2 bases; J trimming: 7 bases; junction bases outside the gene matches: 19. Here the CDR3 reads CASSVWNSGSSRASNEQFF. In nucleotides, the CDR3 is TGTGCCAGCAGCGTGTGGAATAGCGGGAGTTCAAGGGCTTCGAATGAGCAGTTCTTC.

The gene calls are TRBV6-5 and TRBJ2-5; D uncertain. The CDR3 is made up of 13 amino acids. The V and J ends lost 3 bases and 1 base respectively, with 6 bases between them. Germline values: CDR1 MNHEY, CDR2 SVGAGI. DNA for the CDR3: TGTGCCAGCAGTTATAACAGCCAAGAGACCCAGTACTTC. Its protein is CASSYNSQETQYF.

This chain links TRBV29-1 with TRBJ2-7; 8 bases map to TRBD1. After removal of 3 bases from V and 2 bases from J, the junction contained 6 bases not matched to a gene. The CDR3 has 14 residues. Germline CDR1 and CDR2: SQVTM and ANQGSEA. The CDR3 DNA reads as TGCAGCGTTGAGTCGACAGGGGTGACCTACGAGCAGTACTTC. This gives the protein CSVESTGVTYEQYF.

The chain combines TRBV27 with TRBJ2-2; 14 bases are shared with TRBD2. V lost 1 base to trimming and J lost 7 bases; unmatched junction nucleotides: 5. The germline CDR1 and CDR2 sequences are MNHEY and SMNVEV (reference sequence). The CDR3 runs to 17 residues. The CDR3 nucleotides read TGTGCCAGCAGTTTATTGGGGACTAGCGGGAGAGGCGGGGAGCTGTTTTTT. This sequence encodes CASSLLGTSGRGGELFF.